This TCR beta chain derives from a study of cytomegalovirus exposure and HLA in healthy donors. This PCR relied on a set of 60 Vbeta primers and 13 Jbeta primers. The protocol was immunoSEQ multiplex PCR, while the TCRdb copy is restricted to in-frame clones and leaves out a portion. The data hold about 120,000 clones, with 70% to 75% observed a single time. The J segment lost 8 bases and the V segment lost 2 bases, leaving 1 base of the junction unmatched. This CDR3 comprises 12 residues. Germline CDR1 is MNHEY and CDR2 is SVGAGI. Material: PBMCs. The TCR sequence derives from a woman under 30 in good health and CMV-seronegative. V is TRBV6-5 and J is TRBJ1-1; TRBD1 matches at 8 bases. Written as DNA, the CDR3 is TGTGCCAGCAGTTACGGGGACAGGGAAGCTTTCTTT. Amino acid sequence: CASSYGDREAFF.